This paragraph reports one TCR beta chain. This sample stems from a study of blood T cell repertoires in COVID-19. Across the whole study: Samples came from the United States, Italy and Spain, spanning acute and convalescent COVID-19. T cells, B-cell-depleted T cells, or PBMCs provided the cDNA or gDNA that served as material.

Source study methods: Estimation of nucleated cell counts was performed using reference gene primer amplification. Using immunoSEQ multiplex PCR, the repertoire was profiled, and TCRdb retains in-frame clones only, with some absent. Clone size and the V and J calls come from that table; the DNA yielded D and trimming. The sample lists more than 100,000 clones; approximately 84% were seen once. V was pared by 1 base and J by 3 bases, with 6 bases between. The CDR3 is 13 residues long. In germline, CDR1 is MNHNY, CDR2 SVGAGI (reference sequence). This sequence joins TRBV6-6 and TRBJ1-2; D ambiguous. The receptor comes from a man aged 55 to 70 with acute or convalescent COVID-19. Sequences were obtained from peripheral blood. In DNA form, the CDR3 reads TGTGCCAGCAGTTACTTGCAGGACTATGGCTACACCTTC. Translated, it gives CASSYLQDYGYTF.